The clone carrying this TCR beta chain was seen more than once but under ten times. The data derive from a study of T cells in Graves' hyperthyroidism and ophthalmopathy. Using RNA transcripts as the source, TCR beta CDR3 regions were amplified. The HTBI primer set was used in a first-round RT-PCR of the TCR CDR3. TCRdb reprocessed the multiplex PCR reads via MiXCR and lists one record per CDR3 protein. The profile covers hundreds of thousands of distinct CDR3 sequences, with about 45% appearing a single time and approximately 7.2% taken by the ten largest. The source of this sequence is an adult man with Graves' disease, either hyperthyroidism or ophthalmopathy (not recorded which). The sample was peripheral blood or thyroid tissue (not recorded which).

CDR3 sequence reads: CATAGQVTGANVLTF. Written as DNA, the CDR3 is TGTGCCACCGCGGGACAGGTAACTGGGGCCAACGTCCTGACTTTC. J is TRBJ2-6 and V is TRBV5-4; 8 bases fit TRBD1. Trimming removed 9 bases from V and 2 bases from J; junction bases left unmatched: 7. Germline CDR1 and CDR2: SGHNT and YYREEE (reference sequence). The CDR3 has 15 amino acids.